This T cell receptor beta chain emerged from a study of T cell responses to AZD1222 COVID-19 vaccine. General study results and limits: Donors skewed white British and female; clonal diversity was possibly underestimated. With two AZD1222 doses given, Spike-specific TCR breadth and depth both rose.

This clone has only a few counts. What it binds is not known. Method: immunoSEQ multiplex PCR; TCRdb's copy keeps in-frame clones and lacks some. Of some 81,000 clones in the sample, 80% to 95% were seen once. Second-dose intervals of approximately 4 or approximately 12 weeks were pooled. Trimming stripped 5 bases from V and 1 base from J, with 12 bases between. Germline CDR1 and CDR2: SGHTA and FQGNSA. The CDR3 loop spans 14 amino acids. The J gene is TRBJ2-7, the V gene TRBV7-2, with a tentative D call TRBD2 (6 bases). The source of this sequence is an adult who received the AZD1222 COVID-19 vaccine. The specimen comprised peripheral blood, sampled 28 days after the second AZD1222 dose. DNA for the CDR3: TGTGCCAGCAGCCCGATTCGGGGGTCCTACGAGCAGTACTTC. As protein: CASSPIRGSYEQYF.